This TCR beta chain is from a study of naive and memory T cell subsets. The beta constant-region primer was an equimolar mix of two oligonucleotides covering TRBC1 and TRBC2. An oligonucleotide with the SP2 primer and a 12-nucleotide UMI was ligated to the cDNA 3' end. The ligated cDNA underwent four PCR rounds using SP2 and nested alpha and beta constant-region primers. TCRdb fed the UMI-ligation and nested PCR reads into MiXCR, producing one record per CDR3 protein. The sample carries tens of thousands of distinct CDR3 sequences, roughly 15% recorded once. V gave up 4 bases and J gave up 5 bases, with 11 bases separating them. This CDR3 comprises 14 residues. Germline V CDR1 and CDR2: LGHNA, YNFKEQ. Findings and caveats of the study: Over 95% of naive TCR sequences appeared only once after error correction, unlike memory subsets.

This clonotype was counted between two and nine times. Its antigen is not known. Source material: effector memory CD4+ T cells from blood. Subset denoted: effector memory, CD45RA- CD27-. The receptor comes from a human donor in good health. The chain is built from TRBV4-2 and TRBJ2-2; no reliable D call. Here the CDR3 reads CASSPWMFTGELFF. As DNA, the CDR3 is TGTGCCAGCAGCCCCTGGATGTTTACCGGGGAGCTGTTTTTT.